This T cell receptor beta chain was obtained from a study of cytomegalovirus exposure and HLA in healthy donors. Primers included in the PCR were 60 Vbeta and 13 Jbeta primers. As handled by the study authors: In a later analysis, of 84 million or so unique beta chains, about 11 million appeared in at least two donors. Clones were sequenced by immunoSEQ multiplex PCR, and TCRdb holds only the in-frame ones, with some missing. V and J calls and clone size follow that table, whereas D and trimming were derived from the DNA. The table has over 150,000 clones, 75% to 90% seen once. In germline, CDR1 is SNHLY, CDR2 FYNNEI. The CDR3 is made up of 16 amino acids. V shed 0 bases, J shed 7 bases, and the junction held 9 bases outside the gene matches.

Sequencing input: PBMCs. The V and J genes are TRBV2 and TRBJ1-2, with 9 bases identical to TRBD1. This sequence was found in a human donor in good health. DNA of the CDR3: TGTGCCAGCAGTGAAGCTCGGGACAGGGCTACCTCTGGCTACACCTTC. This sequence encodes CASSEARDRATSGYTF.